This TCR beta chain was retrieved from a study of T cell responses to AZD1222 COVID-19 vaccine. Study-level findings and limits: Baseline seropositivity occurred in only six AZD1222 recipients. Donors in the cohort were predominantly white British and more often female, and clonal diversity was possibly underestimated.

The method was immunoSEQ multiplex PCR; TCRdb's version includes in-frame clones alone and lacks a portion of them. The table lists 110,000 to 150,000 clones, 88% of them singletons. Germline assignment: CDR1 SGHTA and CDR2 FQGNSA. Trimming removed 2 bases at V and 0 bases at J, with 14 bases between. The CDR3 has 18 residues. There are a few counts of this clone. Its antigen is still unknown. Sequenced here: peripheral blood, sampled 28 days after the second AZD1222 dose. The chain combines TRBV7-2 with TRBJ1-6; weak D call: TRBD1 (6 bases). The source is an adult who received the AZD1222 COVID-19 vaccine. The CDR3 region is CASSLSGRGSSYNSPLHF. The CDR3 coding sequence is TGTGCCAGCAGCTTATCCGGCAGGGGAAGCTCCTATAATTCACCCCTCCACTTT.